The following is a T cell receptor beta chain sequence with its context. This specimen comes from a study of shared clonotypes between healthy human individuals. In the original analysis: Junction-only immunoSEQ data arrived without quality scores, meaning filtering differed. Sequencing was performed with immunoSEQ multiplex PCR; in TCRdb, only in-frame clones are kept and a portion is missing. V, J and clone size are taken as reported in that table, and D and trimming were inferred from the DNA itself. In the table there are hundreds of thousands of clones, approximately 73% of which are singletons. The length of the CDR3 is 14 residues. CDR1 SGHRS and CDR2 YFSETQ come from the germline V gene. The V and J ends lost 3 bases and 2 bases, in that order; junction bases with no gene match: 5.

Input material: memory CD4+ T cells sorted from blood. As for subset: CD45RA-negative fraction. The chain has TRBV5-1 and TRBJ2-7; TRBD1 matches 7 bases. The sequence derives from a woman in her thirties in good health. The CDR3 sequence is CASSSPGQPYEQYF. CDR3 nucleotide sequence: TGCGCCAGCAGCTCCCCGGGACAGCCCTACGAGCAGTACTTC.